One sample yielded the 9 T cell receptor beta chains listed below, sequenced in a study of T cell repertoires in cytomegalovirus infection. TCRdb redid the calling of the reads with MiXCR, one entry per CDR3 protein. The table lists about 300,000 distinct CDR3 sequences, about a tenth of them singletons. The sequenced sample was PBMCs. Receptors were obtained from a human donor in good health (CMV status not recorded). Some clones in this sample may be carry-over from other donors' samples.

There are many counts of this clonotype. V is TRBV7-2 and J is TRBJ1-1, with D hard to call. V was trimmed by 8 bases and J by 2 bases, leaving 12 bases between them. The CDR3 is 13 amino acids. Germline V CDR1 and CDR2: SGHTA, FQGNSA. The CDR3 loop is CASEVVRNTEAFF. The CDR3 DNA reads TGTGCCAGCGAAGTGGTGCGAAACACTGAAGCTTTCTTT.

This clonotype showed up many times. J is TRBJ1-3 and V is TRBV29-1; no reliable D call. CDR1 and CDR2 (germline): SQVTM, ANQGSEA. This CDR3 contains 13 residues. The germline V and J ends were trimmed by 1 base and 0 bases, with 4 bases remaining between them. CDR3 nucleotides: TGCAGCGTTGAAGGCAGCTCTGGAAACACCATATATTTT. Protein: CSVEGSSGNTIYF.

Only a few counts were recorded for this clonotype. This chain links TRBV2 with TRBJ2-2, with 8 bases lining up with TRBD1. The CDR3 spans 15 residues. The trim removed 8 bases at V and 3 bases at J, leaving 8 bases unmatched. Germline CDR1 and CDR2: SNHLY and FYNNEI. CDR3 amino acids: CASHSDREHTGELFF. The CDR3 DNA follows: TGTGCCAGCCACTCGGACAGGGAGCACACCGGGGAGCTGTTTTTT.

This clonotype was seen only a few times. This chain connects TRBV6-5 to TRBJ2-7; D may be TRBD1 (6 bases). The CDR3 has 11 amino acids. V dropped 6 bases and J dropped 6 bases, with 9 bases sitting between them. CDR1 and CDR2 (germline): MNHEY, SVGAGI. CDR3 amino acids: CASRGAGEQYV. The CDR3 coding sequence is TGTGCCAGCAGGGGGGCGGGCGAGCAGTACGTC.

This clonotype was picked up many times. V gene TRBV6-1 combines with J gene TRBJ2-2; 9 bases line up with TRBD1. The germline CDR1 and CDR2 sequences are MNHNS and SASEGT. V shed 7 bases, J shed 6 bases, and the junction held 6 bases outside the gene matches. The CDR3 runs 14 residues. The CDR3 sequence is CASIGDREAGELFF. CDR3 DNA sequence: TGTGCCAGCATCGGGGACAGGGAAGCCGGGGAGCTGTTTTTT.

This clonotype has ten or more counts. The chain is built from TRBV6-2 or TRBV6-3 and TRBJ1-1; TRBD1 agrees at 8 bases. Trimming removed 8 bases from V and 0 bases from J; junction bases left unmatched: 14. The CDR3 runs to 17 residues. Germline CDR1 reads MNHEY; CDR2 reads SVGEGT. The CDR3 region is CASGRDRRNYMNTEAFF. CDR3 nucleotide sequence: TGTGCCAGCGGCCGGGACAGGCGAAACTATATGAACACTGAAGCTTTCTTT.

This clonotype was counted ten times or more. The rearrangement joins TRBV14 to TRBJ2-5, with a possible D match to TRBD1 (6 bases). The CDR3 spans 15 residues. V was cut by 1 base and J by 6 bases, with 15 bases left in between. In germline, CDR1 is SGHDN, CDR2 FVKESK. This chain's CDR3 is CASSQVDRTAQTQYF. CDR3 coding DNA: TGTGCCAGCAGCCAAGTCGACAGGACTGCACAGACCCAGTACTTC.

This clonotype was found many times. The chain employs TRBV2 and TRBJ2-4; maybe TRBD1 (6 bases). Trimming took 11 bases from V and 3 from J, leaving 17 bases between them. The CDR3 loop spans 14 amino acids. Germline assignment: CDR1 SNHLY and CDR2 FYNNEI. The CDR3 loop reads CAFRTGTYKNIQYF. The CDR3 DNA follows: TGTGCCTTTCGGACTGGGACATACAAAAACATTCAGTACTTC.

In this sample, this clonotype turned up many times. This sequence joins TRBV28 and TRBJ1-2; TRBD1 aligns across 7 bases. The CDR3 spans 13 residues. V lost 2 bases, J lost 5 bases, and 2 bases stayed unmatched. CDR1 and CDR2 (germline): MDHEN, SYDVKM. CDR3 protein: CASSLEGAYGYTF. CDR3 DNA: TGTGCCAGCAGTTTAGAGGGGGCGTATGGCTACACCTTC.